The entry below gives a single T cell receptor (beta chain) sequence along with its context. The ends lost 0 bases at V and 1 base at J; junction bases unmatched: 0. CDR3 length equals 16 residues. CDR1 and CDR2 (germline): SGHAT, FQNNGV. Original analysis: Cell counts per sample came from amplifying reference gene primers. TCRdb keeps only in-frame clones here, not all; method: immunoSEQ multiplex PCR. The DNA gave D and trimming, while V, J and clone size come from that table. The sample yields hundreds of thousands of clones, more than 80% seen once. The data are from a study of blood T cell repertoires in COVID-19. Whole-study context: Sites across the United States, Italy and Spain contributed samples from acute and convalescent COVID-19. T cells, B-cell-depleted T cells, or PBMCs supplied cDNA or gDNA.

The sequence was obtained from a woman aged 25 to 39 with active or convalescent COVID-19. The genes are TRBV11-2 and TRBJ2-2, with TRBD2 identical over 9 bases. Sequenced input: peripheral blood. CDR3: CASSLEAGGNTGELFF. The CDR3, as DNA: TGTGCCAGCAGCTTAGAAGCGGGGGGGAACACCGGGGAGCTGTTTTTT.